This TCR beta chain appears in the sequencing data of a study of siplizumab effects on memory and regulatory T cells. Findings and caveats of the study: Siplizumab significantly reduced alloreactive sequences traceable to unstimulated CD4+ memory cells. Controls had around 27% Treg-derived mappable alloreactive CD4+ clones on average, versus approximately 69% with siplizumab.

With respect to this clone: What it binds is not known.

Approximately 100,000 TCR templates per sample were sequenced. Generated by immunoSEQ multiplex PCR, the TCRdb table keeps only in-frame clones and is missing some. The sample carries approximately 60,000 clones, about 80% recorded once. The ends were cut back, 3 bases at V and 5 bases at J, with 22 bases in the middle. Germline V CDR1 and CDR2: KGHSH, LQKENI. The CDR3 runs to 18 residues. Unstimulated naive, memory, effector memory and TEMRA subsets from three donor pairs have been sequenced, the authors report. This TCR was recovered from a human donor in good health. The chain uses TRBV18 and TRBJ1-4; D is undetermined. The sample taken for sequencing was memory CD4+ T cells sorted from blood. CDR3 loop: CASSPISPLVGGNEKLFF. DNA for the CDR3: TGTGCCAGCTCACCGATATCTCCTTTGGTGGGCGGAAATGAAAAACTGTTTTTT.